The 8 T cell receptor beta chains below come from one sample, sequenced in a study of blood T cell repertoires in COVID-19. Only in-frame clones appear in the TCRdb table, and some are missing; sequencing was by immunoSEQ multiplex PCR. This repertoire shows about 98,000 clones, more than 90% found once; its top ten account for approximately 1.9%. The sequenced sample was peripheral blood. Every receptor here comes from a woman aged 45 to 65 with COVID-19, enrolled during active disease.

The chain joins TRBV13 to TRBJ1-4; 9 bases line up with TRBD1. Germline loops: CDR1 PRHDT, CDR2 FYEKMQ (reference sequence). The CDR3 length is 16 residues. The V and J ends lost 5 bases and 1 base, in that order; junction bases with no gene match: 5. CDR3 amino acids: CASSGGTGRTNEKLFF. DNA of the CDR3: TGTGCCAGCAGCGGCGGGACAGGGCGAACTAATGAAAAACTGTTTTTT.

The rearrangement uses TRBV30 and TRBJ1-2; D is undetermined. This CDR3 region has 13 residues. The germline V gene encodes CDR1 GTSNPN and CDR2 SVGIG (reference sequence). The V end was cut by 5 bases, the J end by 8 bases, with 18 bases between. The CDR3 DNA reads TGTGCCTGGCAAACAGAGTCCCAATGGGGCTACACCTTC. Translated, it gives CAWQTESQWGYTF.

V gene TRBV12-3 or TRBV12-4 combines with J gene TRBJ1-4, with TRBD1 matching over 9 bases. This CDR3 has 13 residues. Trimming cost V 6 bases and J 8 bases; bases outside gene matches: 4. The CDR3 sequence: CASRHRGREKLFF. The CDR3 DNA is TGTGCCAGCAGACACAGGGGGCGCGAAAAACTGTTTTTT.

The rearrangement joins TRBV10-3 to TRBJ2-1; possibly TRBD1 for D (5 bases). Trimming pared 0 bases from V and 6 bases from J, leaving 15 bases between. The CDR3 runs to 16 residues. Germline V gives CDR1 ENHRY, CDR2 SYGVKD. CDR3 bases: TGTGCCATCAGTGAGTCGACCAGGGAAGCCCTCAATGAGCAGTTCTTC. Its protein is CAISESTREALNEQFF.

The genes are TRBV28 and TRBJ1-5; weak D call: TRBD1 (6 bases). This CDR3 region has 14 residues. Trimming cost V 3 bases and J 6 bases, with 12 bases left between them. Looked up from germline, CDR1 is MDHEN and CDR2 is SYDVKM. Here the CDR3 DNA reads TGTGCCAGCAGTTTTACAGGGATGGGTCAGCCCCAGCATTTT. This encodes CASSFTGMGQPQHF. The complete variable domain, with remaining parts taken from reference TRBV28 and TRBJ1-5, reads DVKVTQSSRYLVKRTGEKVFLECVQDMDHENMFWYRQDPGLGLRLIYFSYDVKMKEKGDIPEGYSVSREKKERFSLILESASTNQTSMYLCASSFTGMGQPQHFGDGTRLSIL.

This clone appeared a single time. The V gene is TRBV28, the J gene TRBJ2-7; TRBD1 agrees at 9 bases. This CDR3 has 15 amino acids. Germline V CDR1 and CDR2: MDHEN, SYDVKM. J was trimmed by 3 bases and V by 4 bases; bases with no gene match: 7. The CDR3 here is CASSSLQGALYEQYF. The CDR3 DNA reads TGTGCCAGCAGTTCCCTACAGGGGGCCCTCTACGAGCAGTACTTC. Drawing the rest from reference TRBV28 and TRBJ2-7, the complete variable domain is DVKVTQSSRYLVKRTGEKVFLECVQDMDHENMFWYRQDPGLGLRLIYFSYDVKMKEKGDIPEGYSVSREKKERFSLILESASTNQTSMYLCASSSLQGALYEQYFGPGTRLTVT.

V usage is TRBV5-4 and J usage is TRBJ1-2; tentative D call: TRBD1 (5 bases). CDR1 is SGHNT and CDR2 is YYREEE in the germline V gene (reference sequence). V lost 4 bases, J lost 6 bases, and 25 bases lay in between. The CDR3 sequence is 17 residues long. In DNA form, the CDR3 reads TGTGCCAGCAGCCAACCCTCCCCCGGGACTTCACAGCATGGCTACACCTTC. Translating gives CASSQPSPGTSQHGYTF.

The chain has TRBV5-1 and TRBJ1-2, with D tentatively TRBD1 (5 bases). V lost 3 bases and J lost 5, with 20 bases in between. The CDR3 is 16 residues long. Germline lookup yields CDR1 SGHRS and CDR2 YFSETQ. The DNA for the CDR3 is TGCGCCAGCAGCTATCTTACAGGTTTAGTACCGTATGGCTACACCTTC. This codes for CASSYLTGLVPYGYTF.